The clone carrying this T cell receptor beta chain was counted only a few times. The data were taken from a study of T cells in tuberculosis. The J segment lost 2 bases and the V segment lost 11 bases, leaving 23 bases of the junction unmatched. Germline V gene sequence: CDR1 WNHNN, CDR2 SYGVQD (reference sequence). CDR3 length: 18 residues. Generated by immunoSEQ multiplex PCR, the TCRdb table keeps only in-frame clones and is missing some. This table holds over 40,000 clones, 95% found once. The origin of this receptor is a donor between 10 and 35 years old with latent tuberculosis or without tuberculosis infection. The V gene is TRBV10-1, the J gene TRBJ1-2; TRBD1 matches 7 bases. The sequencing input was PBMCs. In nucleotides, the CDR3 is TGCGCCTTGGGTTCGACGAGTCCCGACAGGGAAAGAAACTATGGCTACACCTTC. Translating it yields CALGSTSPDRERNYGYTF.